The rows below give T cell receptor beta chains drawn from one sample of a study of T-cell reconstitution after alpha-beta-depleted transplantation in children. Each CDR3 protein gets one entry after TCRdb re-called the PCR reads with MiXCR. The table has 400,000 to 500,000 distinct CDR3 sequences, approximately 10% seen once; the top ten hold roughly 5.1%. Sequences were derived from PBMCs from the stem cell graft donor, sampled from the stem cell graft. These receptors all stem from a human donor who donated a stem cell graft to a child with acute myeloid leukemia. The CDR3 runs from the conserved cysteine through the conserved F or W. The D gene is left open where the match is weak. Not every row has a clone size; where given, it reads once, few, many or a size class.

d_call j_call v_call clone_size cdr3_aa cdr3_nt
NA TRBJ2-3 TRBV5-1 many CASSRGTSTDTQYF TGCGCCAGCAGCCGAGGGACTAGCACAGATACGCAGTATTTT
TRBD2 TRBJ2-5 TRBV6-1 few CASRDGLAGPTRQETQYF TGTGCCAGCAGGGACGGACTAGCGGGACCGACAAGACAAGAGACCCAGTACTTC
NA TRBJ2-1 TRBV10-3 NA CAISDMLAYNEQFF TGTGCCATCAGTGATATGCTAGCTTACAATGAGCAGTTCTTC
TRBD2 TRBJ2-2 TRBV12-3/TRBV12-4 few CASSSGLAGGPTGELFF TGTGCCAGCAGTTCCGGACTAGCGGGAGGGCCCACCGGGGAGCTGTTTTTT
NA TRBJ2-3 TRBV6-1 few CASSPSTGVADTQYF TGTGCCAGCAGCCCATCGACTGGGGTCGCAGATACGCAGTATTTT
TRBD1 TRBJ1-1 TRBV7-3 NA CASSPGDRGLNTEAFF TGTGCCAGCAGCCCAGGGGACAGGGGATTGAACACTGAAGCTTTCTTT
TRBD1 TRBJ1-2 TRBV7-2 few CASSGRTGGAGYTF TGTGCCAGCAGCGGCAGGACAGGGGGCGCGGGCTACACCTTC
NA TRBJ2-5 TRBV15 once CATSGALETQYF TGTGCCACCAGCGGGGCGCTGGAGACCCAGTACTTC
TRBD1 TRBJ1-1 TRBV5-1 NA CASSSGDRAGTEAFF TGCGCCAGCAGCTCCGGGGACAGGGCGGGCACTGAAGCTTTCTTT
NA TRBJ1-1 TRBV5-1 NA CASSSRTADTEAFF TGCGCCAGCAGCTCCCGGACCGCGGACACTGAAGCTTTCTTT
TRBD1 TRBJ1-2 TRBV11-2 many CASSLDPTGTGYTF TGTGCCAGCAGCTTAGATCCGACAGGGACCGGCTACACCTTC
NA TRBJ2-3 TRBV11-2 few CASSPRWGGHF TGTGCCAGCAGCCCCCGGTGGGGGGGCCATTTT
NA TRBJ2-1 TRBV5-1 NA CASSLLGVRFF TGCGCCAGCAGCTTGCTAGGGGTTCGGTTCTTC
TRBD1 TRBJ2-1 TRBV7-9 few CASSRVGTGSGVNEQFF TGTGCCAGCAGCCGGGTGGGGACAGGGAGTGGTGTAAATGAGCAGTTCTTC
TRBD1 TRBJ2-1 TRBV24-1 NA CATGRGQGNEQFF TGTGCCACCGGCAGGGGGCAAGGCAATGAGCAGTTCTTC
TRBD1 TRBJ2-3 TRBV6-6 few CASSGGQGPQYF TGTGCCAGCAGTGGGGGACAGGGTCCGCAGTATTTT
NA TRBJ1-1 TRBV10-3 many CAISETDDLNTEAFF TGTGCCATCAGTGAGACGGATGACTTGAACACTGAAGCTTTCTTT
NA TRBJ2-1 TRBV20-1 NA CSARIQLNHEQFF TGCAGTGCTAGAATACAACTTAACCATGAGCAGTTCTTC
NA TRBJ2-3 TRBV4-3 NA CASSQEFGGPDTQYF TGCGCCAGCAGCCAAGAATTTGGTGGGCCAGATACGCAGTATTTT
NA TRBJ1-2 TRBV4-3 many CASSRNRDANYGYTF TGCGCCAGCAGCCGGAACAGGGACGCTAACTATGGCTACACCTTC
NA TRBJ1-4 TRBV21-1 few CASNRPFTGKTGEKLFF TGTGCCAGCAACAGGCCTTTCACAGGGAAAACGGGTGAAAAACTGTTTTTT
TRBD2 TRBJ2-3 TRBV29-1 many CSVVNSGRSDTQYF TGCAGCGTTGTGAATAGCGGGAGGTCAGATACGCAGTATTTT
TRBD1 TRBJ2-6 TRBV11-1 NA CASSSDRGVFSGANGLTF TGTGCCAGCAGCTCGGACAGGGGAGTATTTTCTGGGGCCAACGGCCTGACTTTC
TRBD2 TRBJ2-1 TRBV27 NA CASSLVSGTYNEQFF TGTGCCAGCAGTTTAGTTAGCGGGACCTACAATGAGCAGTTCTTC
NA TRBJ2-2 TRBV6-5 many CASSYVSVANTGELFF TGTGCCAGCAGTTACGTCAGCGTCGCGAACACCGGGGAGCTGTTTTTT
TRBD2 TRBJ2-3 TRBV5-4 few CASSLTSGASTDTQYF TGTGCCAGCAGCTTAACTAGCGGGGCTAGCACAGATACGCAGTATTTT
TRBD2 TRBJ2-3 TRBV20-1 NA CSAPTSGNTDTQYF TGCAGTGCTCCGACTAGCGGAAACACAGATACGCAGTATTTT
NA TRBJ2-3 TRBV5-1 few CASSPQGQGDTQYF TGCGCCAGCAGCCCTCAGGGGCAAGGAGATACGCAGTATTTT
NA TRBJ2-5 TRBV29-1 few CSVEPDSEETQYF TGCAGCGTTGAACCGGACAGCGAGGAGACCCAGTACTTC
NA TRBJ1-1 TRBV20-1 once CCARGGGAARRDTEAFF TGCTGTGCTAGAGGGGGGGGAGCTGCCCGGAGGGACACTGAAGCTTTCTTT
NA TRBJ2-7 TRBV5-4 once CASSFQGGREQYF TGTGCCAGCAGCTTCCAAGGGGGGCGCGAGCAGTACTTC
NA TRBJ1-2 TRBV29-1 NA CSALLGGYTF TGCAGCGCCCTACTTGGAGGCTACACCTTC
TRBD2 TRBJ2-5 TRBV5-4 few CASSPLPSGRAWETQYF TGTGCCAGCAGCCCGCTCCCTAGCGGGAGAGCTTGGGAGACCCAGTACTTC
NA TRBJ2-5 TRBV4-3 few CASSQSHSGTQYF TGCGCCAGCAGCCAATCCCATAGCGGGACCCAGTACTTC
TRBD2 TRBJ2-3 TRBV6-2/TRBV6-3 NA CASKERGDTDTQYF TGTGCCAGCAAGGAACGGGGGGACACAGATACGCAGTATTTT
TRBD2 TRBJ2-3 TRBV7-8 few CASSLPSGGPSLTDTQYF TGTGCCAGCAGCCTCCCTAGCGGGGGGCCATCTCTGACGGATACGCAGTATTTT
TRBD1 TRBJ2-5 TRBV5-1 NA CASSLSGVGQLQETQYF TGCGCCAGCAGCTTAAGCGGTGTGGGACAGCTACAAGAGACCCAGTACTTC
TRBD2 TRBJ2-1 TRBV2 few CASSESGASYNEQFF TGTGCCAGCAGTGAGAGCGGGGCAAGTTACAATGAGCAGTTCTTC